These 26 T cell receptor beta chains originate from one sample sequenced in a study of beta chain features in type 1 diabetes. The authors reverse transcribed all of the isolated RNA, so sequencing captured expressed TCRB transcripts. Some clones are missing from TCRdb's copy, which holds only in-frame ones; the method was immunoSEQ multiplex PCR. The repertoire includes roughly 140,000 clones, 6.5% to 8.5% of them detected once, and under 1.5% sits in the top ten. The sample was central memory CD4+ T cells from blood. These receptors came from a woman aged 25-40 years in good health.

This clone was observed a few times. The chain combines TRBV7-3 with TRBJ2-1; 8 positions agree with TRBD2. The germline CDR1 and CDR2 sequences are SGHTA and FQGTGA. CDR3 length equals 13 residues. After removal of 4 bases from V and 10 bases from J, the junction contained 6 bases not matched to a gene. CDR3 loop: CASSYTGGMEQFF. In DNA form, the CDR3 reads TGTGCCAGCAGCTACACGGGGGGGATGGAGCAGTTCTTC.

V and J are TRBV7-2 and TRBJ2-1, with TRBD1 matching 7 bases. With 4 bases clipped from V and 9 bases from J, the junction kept 9 bases outside the gene matches. Germline CDR1 reads SGHTA; CDR2 reads FQGNSA. The CDR3 is 14 amino acids. CDR3 sequence (DNA): TGTGCCAGCAGCTCGAGGGGGCTAGGCGCTGAGCAGTTCTTC. This sequence encodes CASSSRGLGAEQFF.

This clone came up a few times. V gene TRBV19 combines with J gene TRBJ1-1, with unresolved D. Germline V lookup: CDR1 LNHDA, CDR2 SQIVND (reference sequence). V was cut by 4 bases and J by 6 bases, with 12 bases left in between. This CDR3 comprises 13 residues. CDR3 sequence: CASSTQVAAEAFF. In DNA form, the CDR3 reads TGTGCCAGTAGTACTCAAGTTGCGGCTGAAGCTTTCTTT. Combining the CDR3 with reference TRBV19 and TRBJ1-1 gives the whole variable domain DGGITQSPKYLFRKEGQNVTLSCEQNLNHDAMYWYRQDPGQGLRLIYYSQIVNDFQKGDIAEGYSVSREKKESFPLTVTSAQKNPTAFYLCASSTQVAAEAFFGQGTRLTVV.

Of note for this clone: Germline and junction disagree at one end, which may indicate a read error. The J gene is TRBJ2-1, the V gene TRBV7-7; the match to TRBD2 covers 7 bases. This CDR3 is built from 15 residues. Germline-derived CDR1 and CDR2 are SSHAT and FNYEAQ (reference sequence). The CDR3, as DNA: TGTGCTAGCAGCCCGGGACTAAGCTCTTACAATGAGCAGTTCTTC. Residues: CASSPGLSSYNEQFF.

The chain recombines TRBV11-1 with TRBJ2-7; D gene ambiguous. CDR3 length equals 14 residues. With 5 bases removed from V and 4 bases from J, the gap between germline ends came to 15 bases. The V gene's germline CDR1 is SGHAT and CDR2 FQDESV (reference sequence). DNA for the CDR3: TGTGCCAGCAGCCCGGGTACGGCTTCTTACGAGCAGTACTTC. As protein: CASSPGTASYEQYF.

The chain uses TRBV6-5 and TRBJ1-1, with D uncertain. CDR3 length: 15 residues. The V gene lost 2 bases and the J gene lost 4 bases, with 14 bases spanning the gap. Germline V lookup: CDR1 MNHEY, CDR2 SVGAGI. In DNA, the CDR3 is TGTGCCAGCAGTTACATGGCAGCCCCGGGCACTGAAGCTTTCTTT. Protein: CASSYMAAPGTEAFF.

Comment on this clone: The same CDR3 arises from other DNA sequences in this sample as well. The rearrangement joins TRBV5-1 to TRBJ1-4; the D is unclear. Trimming removed 0 bases from V and 0 bases from J, with 3 bases in between. The CDR3 contains 14 residues. Germline-derived CDR1 and CDR2 are SGHRS and YFSETQ. The chain's CDR3 is CASSLDSTNEKLFF. Written as DNA, the CDR3 is TGCGCCAGCAGCTTGGACTCAACTAATGAAAAACTGTTTTTT. The entire variable domain, with the rest obtained from reference TRBV5-1 and TRBJ1-4, is as follows: KAGVTQTPRYLIKTRGQQVTLSCSPISGHRSVSWYQQTPGQGLQFLFEYFSETQRNKGNFPGRFSGRQFSNSRSEMNVSTLELGDSALYLCASSLDSTNEKLFFGSGTQLSVL.

The rearrangement joins TRBV2 to TRBJ2-4, with 8 bases that match TRBD1. Germline V gives CDR1 SNHLY, CDR2 FYNNEI. The V and J ends lost 2 bases and 0 bases, in that order; junction bases with no gene match: 3. This CDR3 has 16 amino acids. The CDR3 region has the DNA TGTGCCAGCAGTGAAAGGACAGGGTCAGCCAAAAACATTCAGTACTTC. Residues: CASSERTGSAKNIQYF. The whole variable domain, filled in from reference TRBV2 and TRBJ2-4, reads EPEVTQTPSHQVTQMGQEVILRCVPISNHLYFYWYRQILGQKVEFLVSFYNNEISEKSEIFDDQFSVERPDGSNFTLKIRSTKLEDSAMYFCASSERTGSAKNIQYFGAGTRLSVL.

This clone was observed a handful of times. The V gene is TRBV5-4, the J gene TRBJ2-5; D is possibly TRBD2 (5 bases). V was cut by 2 bases and J by 5 bases, with 16 bases left in between. Germline V gene sequence: CDR1 SGHNT, CDR2 YYREEE (reference sequence). The CDR3 has 15 residues. CDR3 nucleotides: TGTGCCAGCAGCTTAGAACCCCGCGGGTGGGAGACCCAGTACTTC. The encoded protein is CASSLEPRGWETQYF.

This chain uses TRBV6-1 with TRBJ1-2, with 9 bases lining up with TRBD1. This CDR3 comprises 15 residues. Germline CDR1 and CDR2: MNHNS and SASEGT. The junction had 6 bases not matched to a gene; V was cut back by 2 bases and J by 5 bases. The CDR3 here is CASSEFAGTGYGYTF. The CDR3, as DNA: TGTGCCAGCAGTGAATTTGCTGGGACAGGGTATGGCTACACCTTC.

This clone has a count of ten or more. The chain employs TRBV19 and TRBJ2-1; TRBD2 matches at 9 bases. CDR1 is LNHDA, CDR2 SQIVND, per germline (reference sequence). The CDR3 loop spans 14 amino acids. V lost 2 bases and J lost 7; bases outside the gene matches: 3. CDR3 in amino acids: CASSIITSGNEQFF. The CDR3 nucleotides are TGTGCCAGTAGTATAATAACTAGCGGGAATGAGCAGTTCTTC. Filled out from reference TRBV19 and TRBJ2-1, the complete variable domain reads DGGITQSPKYLFRKEGQNVTLSCEQNLNHDAMYWYRQDPGQGLRLIYYSQIVNDFQKGDIAEGYSVSREKKESFPLTVTSAQKNPTAFYLCASSIITSGNEQFFGPGTRLTVL.

This clone was seen a handful of times. The rearrangement links TRBV11-2 to TRBJ2-3, with TRBD2 matching over 7 bases. There are 14 residues in the CDR3. The germline V gene has CDR1 SGHAT and CDR2 FQNNGV. Trimming removed 4 bases from V and 5 bases from J; junction bases left unmatched: 6. The CDR3 coding sequence is TGTGCCAGCAGCTCCCCGGGGGGAGGAGATACGCAGTATTTT. This codes for CASSSPGGGDTQYF.

This clone was counted between two and nine times. The V gene is TRBV25-1, the J gene TRBJ1-4, with TRBD1 as a possible D gene (6 bases). Germline V CDR1 and CDR2: MGHDK, SYGVNS. This CDR3 has 14 amino acids. The V end lost 7 bases, the J end lost 8 bases, and 17 bases lay between the germline ends. CDR3 sequence: CASTPRGLQEKLFF. The CDR3 DNA reads as TGTGCCAGCACACCTAGGGGGTTACAGGAAAAACTGTTTTTT.

The chain couples TRBV30 to TRBJ1-5; no definite D call. The CDR3 totals 12 residues. The germline V gene has CDR1 GTSNPN and CDR2 SVGIG (reference sequence). V lost 2 bases, J lost 1 base, and 3 bases lay in between. The CDR3 protein is CAWSQSNQPQHF. CDR3 nucleotides: TGTGCCTGGAGTCAGAGCAATCAGCCCCAGCATTTT.

The table lists this clone with a few counts. This sequence joins TRBV9 and TRBJ2-1, with 8 positions matching TRBD2. The CDR3 loop spans 16 amino acids. V lost 0 bases and J lost 0; bases outside the gene matches: 2. CDR1 and CDR2 (germline): SGDLS, YYNGEE. The CDR3 spells CASSVEGTSSYNEQFF. For the CDR3, the DNA is TGTGCCAGCAGCGTAGAGGGGACTAGCTCCTACAATGAGCAGTTCTTC.

Ten or more counts support this clone. V and J are TRBV7-2 and TRBJ2-3, with TRBD1 matching 9 bases. With 1 base clipped from V and 6 bases from J, the junction kept 5 bases outside the gene matches. The CDR3 is made up of 15 amino acids. Germline V gives CDR1 SGHTA, CDR2 FQGNSA. The CDR3 nucleotides are TGTGCCAGCAGCTTAGGGGACAGGGAGGCCGATACGCAGTATTTT. Protein product: CASSLGDREADTQYF.

The CDR3 nucleotides are TGTGCCAGCAGCTTGGATGAGCAGGGGGCAGGCTACGAGCAGTACTTC. Amino acid sequence: CASSLDEQGAGYEQYF. This rearrangement joins TRBV5-6 to TRBJ2-7, with TRBD1 matching over 8 bases. V trimming: 0 bases; J trimming: 3 bases; junction bases outside the gene matches: 8. Germline V lookup: CDR1 SGHDT, CDR2 YYEEEE. CDR3 length: 16 amino acids.

The chain carries TRBV7-3 and TRBJ1-1; 10 nucleotides match TRBD1. Germline assignment: CDR1 SGHTA and CDR2 FQGTGA. The CDR3 length is 17 residues. Trimming at V came to 0 bases and at J to 0 bases, leaving 4 bases not matched to a gene. The CDR3 loop reads CASSLTSTGGMNTEAFF. The CDR3 DNA is TGTGCCAGCAGCTTAACTTCGACAGGGGGCATGAACACTGAAGCTTTCTTT.

The chain carries TRBV6-1 and TRBJ1-5; possible D gene TRBD1, 5 bases. V dropped 7 bases and J dropped 5 bases, with 15 bases sitting between them. In germline, CDR1 is MNHNS, CDR2 SASEGT. CDR3 length: 14 amino acids. The CDR3 is CASTSGQVDQPQHF. The CDR3 DNA is TGTGCCAGCACCTCAGGGCAGGTGGATCAGCCCCAGCATTTT.

This clone was seen only a few times. The V gene is TRBV6-6, the J gene TRBJ1-1; no firm D call. The germline V and J ends were trimmed by 4 bases and 1 base, with 10 bases remaining between them. CDR1 is MNHNY and CDR2 is SVGAGI in the germline V gene (reference sequence). The CDR3 loop spans 14 amino acids. As DNA, the CDR3 is TGTGCCAGCAGTTCAATCCGGGAGAACACTGAAGCTTTCTTT. It codes for CASSSIRENTEAFF.

The chain carries TRBV5-4 and TRBJ2-1; tentatively, D is TRBD2 (6 bases). This CDR3 spans 15 amino acids. The germline V gene has CDR1 SGHNT and CDR2 YYREEE (reference sequence). V lost 4 bases to trimming and J lost 7 bases, with 18 bases between them. CDR3 loop: CASSQRLVVWNEQFF. CDR3 in DNA: TGTGCCAGCAGCCAACGACTAGTGGTCTGGAATGAGCAGTTCTTC. Full variable domain (missing parts from reference TRBV5-4 and TRBJ2-1): ETGVTQSPTHLIKTRGQQVTLRCSSQSGHNTVSWYQQALGQGPQFIFQYYREEENGRGNFPPRFSGLQFPNYSSELNVNALELDDSALYLCASSQRLVVWNEQFFGPGTRLTVL.

The V call is TRBV4-3, the J call TRBJ1-1, with D possibly being TRBD1 (5 bases). The V end lost 4 bases, the J end lost 4 bases, and 16 bases lay between the germline ends. This CDR3 has 15 residues. Germline values: CDR1 LGHNA, CDR2 YSLEER. The CDR3 loop reads CASSPFREGATEAFF. In DNA, the CDR3 is TGCGCCAGCAGCCCATTTAGAGAAGGGGCCACTGAAGCTTTCTTT.

The chain links TRBV6-6 to TRBJ1-2, with D maybe TRBD1 (6 bases). CDR1 is MNHNY and CDR2 is SVGAGI in the germline V gene (reference sequence). V gave up 6 bases and J gave up 4 bases, with 18 bases separating them. This CDR3 region has 15 residues. CDR3 amino acids: CASRTGPAGSYGYTF. The DNA of the CDR3 is TGTGCCAGCAGGACAGGACCCGCGGGCTCCTATGGCTACACCTTC.

This clone was seen only a few times. The chain is built from TRBV6-4 and TRBJ2-1, with TRBD2 matching 12 bases. V lost 10 bases and J lost 14; bases outside the gene matches: 21. Germline assignment: CDR1 MRHNA and CDR2 SNTAGT. The CDR3 is 16 residues long. The CDR3 loop is CATGGQGSSGRALKFF. The CDR3 nucleotides are TGTGCCACCGGAGGTCAAGGTTCTAGCGGGAGGGCCTTGAAGTTCTTC.

The chain links TRBV9 to TRBJ2-2; D is uncertain. The CDR3 is 13 residues long. V gave up 0 bases and J gave up 10 bases, with 10 bases separating them. Germline CDR1 is SGDLS and CDR2 is YYNGEE. The DNA of the CDR3 is TGTGCCAGCAGCGTAGAACCGCGTGAGGAGCTGTTTTTT. Amino acid sequence: CASSVEPREELFF.

V and J are TRBV11-3 and TRBJ2-1; 10 nucleotides align to TRBD2. The V and J ends lost 2 bases and 9 bases, in that order; junction bases with no gene match: 7. This CDR3 has 15 residues. Germline CDR1 reads SGHNT; CDR2 reads YENEEA. CDR3 in DNA: TGTGCCAGCAGCTTAACACCGGGACTAGCGAGTGAGCAGTTCTTC. Translation: CASSLTPGLASEQFF.